This is a list of T cell receptor beta chains from one sample in a study of shared clonotypes between healthy human individuals. Repertoires were generated with immunoSEQ multiplex PCR, while TCRdb's copy carries only in-frame clones and drops some. In the table there are 2 million to 2.5 million clones, 92% of which are singletons. What was sequenced was naive CD4+ T cells from PBMCs. Receptor source: a young man in good health. Some clones in this sample may be carry-over from other donors' samples. Both conserved end residues are trimmed from each CDR3.

V gene	J gene	CDR3 protein
TRBV5-4	TRBJ2-7	ASSSSGVAYEQY
TRBV6-5	TRBJ2-3	ASSYSRTSTDTQY
TRBV5-1	TRBJ1-1	ASSNSRGTEAF
TRBV29-1	TRBJ1-4	SVGWSTNEKLF
TRBV7-8	TRBJ2-3	ASSSLWLAGGRDTQY
TRBV29-1	TRBJ2-7	SVEVQGHYEQY
TRBV5-4	TRBJ1-3	ASSFGREEGNTIY
TRBV5-4	TRBJ2-5	ASSFLFKETQY
TRBV15	TRBJ1-4	ATARVTNEKLF
TRBV5-1	TRBJ1-3	ASSFGDSGNTIY
TRBV4-1	TRBJ2-2	ASSQGAGVDTGELF
TRBV5-4	TRBJ2-5	ASSVAGGDGKTQY
TRBV6-1	TRBJ1-2	ASSQSNYGYT
TRBV6-6	TRBJ2-7	ASSPSTARSYEQY
TRBV19	TRBJ1-5	ASSVGIQPQH
TRBV5-1	TRBJ2-3	ASSLGTSTDTQY
TRBV30	TRBJ2-7	AWSPIAGVRYEQY
TRBV25-1	TRBJ2-3	ASSEPTTSTDTQY
TRBV7-6	TRBJ1-3	ASEVKLGNTIY
TRBV18	TRBJ2-1	ASSPRLGTATYNEQF
TRBV27	TRBJ2-7	ATRTWASYEQY
TRBV4-3	TRBJ2-1	ASSQGSTRGNNEQF
TRBV10-3	TRBJ2-3	AISEVPFLNTQY
TRBV6-1	TRBJ2-7	ASTLSHSSYEQY
TRBV2	TRBJ2-3	ASRETYGADTQY
TRBV5-1	TRBJ2-1	ASSPSSGRAVIEQF
TRBV11-2	TRBJ2-1	ASSSQTFSYNEQF
TRBV7-2	TRBJ2-5	ASSPTGTSAETQY
TRBV29-1	TRBJ2-5	SVESGGETQY
TRBV30	TRBJ1-1	ASVWTGVNTEAF
TRBV18	TRBJ2-5	ASSPFAGLQETQY
TRBV5-1	TRBJ2-3	ASGTGGSTDTQY
TRBV4-1	TRBJ1-4	ASSQGGSLNEKLF
TRBV6-1	TRBJ1-1	ASSMDRVTEAF
TRBV28	-	ASSLLGYEQY
TRBV7-2	TRBJ2-7	ASSFPRMMVSSYEQY
TRBV5-1	TRBJ1-1	ASSWGTVDLNTEAF
TRBV2	TRBJ2-7	ASNLMYGAYEQY
TRBV28	TRBJ2-7	ASSGQLLAGYEQY
TRBV28	TRBJ2-5	ASSLLAETQY